This T cell receptor beta chain was identified during a study of T cell clones after liver transplantation. TCRdb keeps only in-frame clones here, not all; method: immunoSEQ multiplex PCR. This sample has 95,000 to 130,000 clones, with 90% found just once. Trimming removed 1 base from V and 0 bases from J, with 10 bases in between. This CDR3 region has 16 residues. CDR1 SGHTS and CDR2 YDEGEE come from the germline V gene. The material was CD4+ T cells from blood, obtained 12 months after liver transplant. The receptor was derived from a human patient who received a liver transplant. Some T cells may trace back to the graft donor. The chain uses TRBV5-8 and TRBJ2-2; D gene uncertain. The CDR3 bases are TGTGCCAGCAGCTTGCTGCCATTATCGAACACCGGGGAGCTGTTTTTT. This encodes CASSLLPLSNTGELFF.